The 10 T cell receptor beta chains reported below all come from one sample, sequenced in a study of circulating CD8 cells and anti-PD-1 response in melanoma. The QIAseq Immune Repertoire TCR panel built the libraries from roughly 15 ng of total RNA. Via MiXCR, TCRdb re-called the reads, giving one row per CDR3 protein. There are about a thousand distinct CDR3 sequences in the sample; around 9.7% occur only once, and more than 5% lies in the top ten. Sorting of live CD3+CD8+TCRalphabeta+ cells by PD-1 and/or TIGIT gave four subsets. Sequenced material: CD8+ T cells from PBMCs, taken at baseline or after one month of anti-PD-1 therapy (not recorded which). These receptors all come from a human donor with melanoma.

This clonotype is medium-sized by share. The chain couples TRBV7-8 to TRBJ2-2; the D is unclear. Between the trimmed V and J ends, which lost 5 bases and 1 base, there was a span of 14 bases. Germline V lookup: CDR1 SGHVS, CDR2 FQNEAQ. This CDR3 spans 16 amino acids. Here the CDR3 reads CASSPSRQLNTGELFF. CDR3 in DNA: TGTGCCAGCAGCCCCTCACGGCAGTTGAACACCGGGGAGCTGTTTTTT. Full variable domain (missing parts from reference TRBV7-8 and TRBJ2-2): GAGVSQSPRYKVAKRGQDVALRCDPISGHVSLFWYQQALGQGPEFLTYFQNEAQLDKSGLPSDRFFAERPEGSVSTLKIQRTQQEDSAVYLCASSPSRQLNTGELFFGEGSRLTVL.

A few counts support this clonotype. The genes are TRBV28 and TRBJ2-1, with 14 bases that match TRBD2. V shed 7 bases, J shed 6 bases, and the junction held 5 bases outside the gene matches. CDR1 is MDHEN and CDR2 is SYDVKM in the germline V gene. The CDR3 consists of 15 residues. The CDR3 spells CASTGLAGAPNEQFF. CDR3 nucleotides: TGTGCCAGCACGGGACTAGCGGGGGCCCCCAATGAGCAGTTCTTC.

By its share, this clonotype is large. DNA of the CDR3: TGTGCCAGCAGCTCGGACAGGTTCAAAAACATTCAGTACTTC. This encodes CASSSDRFKNIQYF. The rearrangement uses TRBV5-7 and TRBJ2-4; TRBD1 agrees at 7 bases. TRBV5-7 is an open reading frame whose function is uncertain. The CDR3 is 14 amino acids. The V and J ends lost 3 bases and 3 bases, in that order; junction bases with no gene match: 3.

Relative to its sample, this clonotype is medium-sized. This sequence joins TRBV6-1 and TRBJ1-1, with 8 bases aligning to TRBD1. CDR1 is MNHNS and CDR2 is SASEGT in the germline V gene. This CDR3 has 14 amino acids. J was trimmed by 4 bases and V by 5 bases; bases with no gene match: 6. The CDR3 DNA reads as TGTGCCAGCAGTCCAGGGGGCGGGATCACTGAAGCTTTCTTT. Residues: CASSPGGGITEAFF.

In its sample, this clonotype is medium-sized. The CDR3 region is CASSLSRVGYEQYF. Here the CDR3 DNA reads TGTGCCAGCAGCTTAAGTAGGGTGGGCTACGAGCAGTACTTC. The chain links TRBV7-2 to TRBJ2-7, with no clear D. Germline V gene data show CDR1 as SGHTA and CDR2 as FQGNSA. CDR3 size: 14 residues. Trimming removed 2 bases at V and 3 bases at J, with 11 bases between. Full variable domain (missing parts from reference TRBV7-2 and TRBJ2-7): GAGVSQSPSNKVTEKGKDVELRCDPISGHTALYWYRQSLGQGLEFLIYFQGNSAPDKSGLPSDRFSAERTGGSVSTLTIQRTQQEDSAVYLCASSLSRVGYEQYFGPGTRLTVT.

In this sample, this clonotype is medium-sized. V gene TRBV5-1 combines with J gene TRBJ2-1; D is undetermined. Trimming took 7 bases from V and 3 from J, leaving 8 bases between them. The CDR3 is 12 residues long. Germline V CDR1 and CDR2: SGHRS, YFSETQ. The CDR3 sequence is CASVSSYNEQFF. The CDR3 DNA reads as TGCGCCAGCGTTAGTAGCTACAATGAGCAGTTCTTC.

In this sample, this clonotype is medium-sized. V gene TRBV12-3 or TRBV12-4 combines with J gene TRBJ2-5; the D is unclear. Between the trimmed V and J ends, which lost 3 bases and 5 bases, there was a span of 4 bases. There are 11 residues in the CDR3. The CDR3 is CASSLRETQYF. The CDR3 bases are TGTGCCAGCAGTTTGCGGGAGACCCAGTACTTC.

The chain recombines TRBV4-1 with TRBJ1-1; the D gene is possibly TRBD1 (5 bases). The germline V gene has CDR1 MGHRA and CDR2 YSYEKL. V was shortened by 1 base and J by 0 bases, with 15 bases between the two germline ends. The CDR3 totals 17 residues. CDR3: CASSQVPGTAMNTEAFF. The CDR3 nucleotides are TGCGCCAGCAGCCAAGTCCCGGGGACCGCCATGAACACTGAAGCTTTCTTT.

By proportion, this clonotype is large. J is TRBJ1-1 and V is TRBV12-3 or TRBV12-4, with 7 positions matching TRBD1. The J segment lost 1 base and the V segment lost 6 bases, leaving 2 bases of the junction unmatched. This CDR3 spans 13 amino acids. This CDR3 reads CASSPGGNTEAFF. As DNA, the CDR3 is TGTGCCAGCAGCCCAGGGGGGAACACTGAAGCTTTCTTT.

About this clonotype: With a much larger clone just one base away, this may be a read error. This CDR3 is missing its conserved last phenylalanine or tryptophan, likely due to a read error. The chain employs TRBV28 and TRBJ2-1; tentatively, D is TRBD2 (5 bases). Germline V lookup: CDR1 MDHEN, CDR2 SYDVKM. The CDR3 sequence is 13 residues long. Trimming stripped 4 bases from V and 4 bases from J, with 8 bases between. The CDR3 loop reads CASSYPGYNEQFL. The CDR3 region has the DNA TGTGCCAGCAGTTATCCGGGATACAATGAGCAGTTCCTC.